This T cell receptor (beta chain) derives from a study of blood T cell repertoires in COVID-19. The CDR3 has 16 residues. Germline lookup yields CDR1 SGHTS and CDR2 YDEGEE. Trimming took 0 bases from V and 4 from J, leaving 16 bases between them. Original processing methods: Scientists estimated how many nucleated cells there were by amplifying reference gene primers. Method: immunoSEQ multiplex PCR; TCRdb's copy keeps in-frame clones and lacks some. The DNA gave D and trimming, while V, J and clone size come from that table. The table has about 100,000 clones, roughly 90% seen once. This receptor was obtained from a woman in her fifties or sixties with COVID-19, enrolled during active disease. The source material was peripheral blood. This chain uses TRBV5-8 with TRBJ1-1, with a tentative D call TRBD1 (5 bases). The CDR3 DNA reads as TGTGCCAGCAGCTTGGGCCATGGGGCATCGGGCACTGAAGCTTTCTTT. It codes for CASSLGHGASGTEAFF.